These 9 T cell receptor beta chains share one sample of origin, sequenced in a study of identical twins. In TCRdb, the 5' RACE reads were re-called with MiXCR into one record per CDR3 protein. This sample has approximately 700,000 distinct CDR3 sequences, with roughly 20% found just once. These same data were also listed under a study on T cells expressing NK-cell markers.

Sequencing was done on a sample of PBMCs. Receptors originate from a woman between 18 and 29 years old in good health.

This chain joins TRBV6-6 and TRBJ2-4; 8 nucleotides align to TRBD1. The CDR3 extends over 13 amino acids. Unmatched junction bases numbered 6, after V lost 8 bases and J lost 6 bases. Germline V gives CDR1 MNHNY, CDR2 SVGAGI (reference sequence). The CDR3 sequence is CASLIDRGNIQYF. Here the CDR3 DNA reads TGTGCCAGCCTGATTGACAGGGGAAACATTCAGTACTTC.

The chain links TRBV29-1 to TRBJ2-7; 7 bases agree with TRBD2. V trimming: 6 bases; J trimming: 5 bases; junction bases outside the gene matches: 13. CDR3 length equals 14 residues. CDR1 is SQVTM, CDR2 ANQGSEA, per germline. Written as DNA, the CDR3 is TGCAGCGTGGGTACAAGCGGGGATGCCGACGAGCAGTACTTC. It encodes CSVGTSGDADEQYF.

This clonotype was observed a handful of times. This chain uses TRBV5-5 with TRBJ2-3; D is possibly TRBD2 (5 bases). This CDR3 comprises 12 residues. Germline-derived CDR1 and CDR2 are SGHKS and YYEKEE (reference sequence). V lost 4 bases and J lost 7, with 10 bases in between. CDR3: CASSPEGYTQYF. CDR3 nucleotide sequence: TGTGCCAGCAGCCCCGAGGGATATACGCAGTATTTT.

This clonotype was detected a few times. V is TRBV7-2 and J is TRBJ1-4, with TRBD1 matching over 10 bases. Per germline, CDR1 SGHTA and CDR2 FQGNSA. CDR3 length: 15 residues. Germline trimming cut 5 bases from V and 10 bases from J; bases unmatched to any gene: 10. CDR3 protein: CASSNTGQGLRKLFF. The CDR3 DNA reads TGTGCCAGCAGCAATACGGGACAGGGGTTACGAAAACTGTTTTTT.

This clonotype showed up just a few times. The CDR3 nucleotides read TGTGCCAGCAGTTTACTTAGCGGGGCCTACAATGAGCAGTTCTTC. It encodes CASSLLSGAYNEQFF. The chain links TRBV12-3 or TRBV12-4 to TRBJ2-1; 8 bases are a match to TRBD2. V lost 2 bases to trimming and J lost 2 bases; unmatched junction nucleotides: 2. The CDR3 has 15 residues.

This clonotype was detected a few times. The genes are TRBV20-1 and TRBJ2-3, with 9 bases lining up with TRBD2. The trim removed 5 bases at V and 3 bases at J, leaving 9 bases unmatched. Germline loops: CDR1 DFQATT, CDR2 SNEGSKA (reference sequence). CDR3 length: 15 amino acids. The CDR3, as DNA: TGCAGTGCTTCAAAGACTAGCGGACTTACAGATACGCAGTATTTT. Amino acid sequence: CSASKTSGLTDTQYF.

The chain links TRBV18 to TRBJ1-2; the D gene is possibly TRBD1 (5 bases). Looked up from germline, CDR1 is KGHSH and CDR2 is LQKENI. Trimming removed 3 bases at V and 7 bases at J, with 12 bases between. The CDR3 is 13 amino acids. CDR3 DNA: TGTGCCAGCTCACCCGAACAGGACTTTGGCTACACCTTC. Protein product: CASSPEQDFGYTF.

The chain is built from TRBV20-1 and TRBJ1-2, with 7 nucleotides matching TRBD1. This CDR3 region has 13 residues. Trimming cost V 2 bases and J 8 bases; bases outside gene matches: 8. Germline CDR1 and CDR2: DFQATT and SNEGSKA (reference sequence). CDR3 sequence (DNA): TGCAGTGCTAGACCCCAACAGGGGAGCGGCTACACCTTC. Amino acid sequence: CSARPQQGSGYTF.

The chain links TRBV20-1 to TRBJ2-3; 10 bases align to TRBD2. With V trimmed by 4 bases and J by 6 bases, 13 bases remained unmatched. Germline assignment: CDR1 DFQATT and CDR2 SNEGSKA (reference sequence). The CDR3 is 16 amino acids. CDR3 sequence reads: CSATEGKRGGPDTQYF. As DNA, the CDR3 is TGCAGTGCTACCGAGGGCAAGCGGGGGGGCCCTGATACGCAGTATTTT.